These 19 T cell receptor beta chains originate from one sample sequenced in a study of control samples from healthy donors and cancer patients. Using immunoSEQ multiplex PCR, the repertoire was profiled, and TCRdb retains in-frame clones only, with some absent. The sample has roughly 180,000 clones, more than 85% seen once. The sequenced sample consisted of blood. These receptors all stem from a woman in her forties in good health.

CDR3 in DNA: TGTGCCAGCAGTCCAAGCGGGGGTACCTACAATGAGCAGTTCTTC. Its translation: CASSPSGGTYNEQFF. This chain connects TRBV28 to TRBJ2-1, with 8 bases matching TRBD2. The CDR3 is 15 amino acids. The junction had 5 bases not matched to a gene; V was cut back by 5 bases and J by 2 bases. From germline, CDR1 is MDHEN and CDR2 SYDVKM.

This clone was seen once. J is TRBJ1-6 and V is TRBV2; D is undetermined. The CDR3 runs to 15 residues. CDR1 and CDR2 from the germline V gene are SNHLY and FYNNEI. Trimming took off 6 bases at V and 6 bases at J, with 15 bases between the two ends. DNA of the CDR3: TGTGCCAGCAGAGAGAGGGCAGCAATTAATTCACCCCTCCACTTT. Protein: CASRERAAINSPLHF.

DNA for the CDR3: TGTGCCAGCAGCCTCCGGACCCTCCGAGGCGATGAGCAGTTCTTC. Amino acids: CASSLRTLRGDEQFF. V and J are TRBV3-1 (or the pseudogene TRBV3-2) and TRBJ2-1; no definite D call. V shed 4 bases and J shed 8 bases, with 18 bases lying between them. Germline CDR1 reads LGHDT; CDR2 reads YNNKEL (reference sequence). There are 15 residues in the CDR3.

The genes are TRBV19 and TRBJ1-1; no clear D. The V end was cut by 5 bases, the J end by 1 base, with 11 bases between. Germline V gives CDR1 LNHDA, CDR2 SQIVND (reference sequence). The CDR3 is 14 amino acids. CDR3 DNA sequence: TGTGCCAGTAGTTCCCAGCCTGCGAACACTGAAGCTTTCTTT. Translated: CASSSQPANTEAFF.

The chain joins TRBV6-5 to TRBJ2-5; D is perhaps TRBD1 (5 bases). CDR1 is MNHEY, CDR2 SVGAGI, per germline. V was pared by 6 bases and J by 1 base, with 6 bases between. This CDR3 is built from 12 residues. The DNA of the CDR3 is TGTGCCAGCAGACAGGCCCAAGAGACCCAGTACTTC. Protein product: CASRQAQETQYF.

J is TRBJ1-3 and V is TRBV7-8; 7 bases are shared with TRBD1. The length of the CDR3 is 17 residues. Germline lookup yields CDR1 SGHVS and CDR2 FQNEAQ. With 5 bases clipped from V and 0 bases from J, the junction kept 10 bases outside the gene matches. CDR3 sequence (DNA): TGTGCCAGCAGCGCCTCGGGACAGATAAACTCTGGAAACACCATATATTTT. As protein: CASSASGQINSGNTIYF.

The chain recombines TRBV5-6 with TRBJ2-2, with 7 bases aligning to TRBD2. Germline-derived CDR1 and CDR2 are SGHDT and YYEEEE. J was trimmed by 4 bases and V by 2 bases; bases with no gene match: 8. The CDR3 is 16 amino acids. In DNA form, the CDR3 reads TGTGCCAGCAGCTTTATGGACGGGGGGAGCACCGGGGAGCTGTTTTTT. Residues: CASSFMDGGSTGELFF.

This clone was detected only once. The J gene is TRBJ2-7, the V gene TRBV13; 7 bases are shared with TRBD2. Losses at the gene ends were 5 bases for V and 3 bases for J; bases not matched to a gene: 7. CDR3 length: 14 residues. The V gene's germline CDR1 is PRHDT and CDR2 FYEKMQ (reference sequence). Written as DNA, the CDR3 is TGTGCCAGCAGCCTGGGAGGGTCTCACTACGAGCAGTACTTC. Protein: CASSLGGSHYEQYF.

In this sample, this clone turned up a few times. The chain recombines TRBV5-5 with TRBJ1-1; tentatively, D is TRBD1 (6 bases). Germline values: CDR1 SGHKS, CDR2 YYEKEE (reference sequence). The CDR3 extends over 13 amino acids. The ends were cut back, 4 bases at V and 5 bases at J, with 12 bases in the middle. CDR3 in amino acids: CASSGTPGTEAFF. CDR3 nucleotides: TGTGCCAGCAGCGGGACACCGGGGACTGAAGCTTTCTTT.

The rearrangement joins TRBV19 to TRBJ2-7, with 7 nucleotides matching TRBD2. The CDR3 contains 14 residues. Germline V gene sequence: CDR1 LNHDA, CDR2 SQIVND (reference sequence). The J segment lost 2 bases and the V segment lost 3 bases, leaving 4 bases of the junction unmatched. For the CDR3, the DNA is TGTGCCAGTAGTATGGGGGAGGGTACCTACGAGCAGTACTTC. Translation gives CASSMGEGTYEQYF.

The rearrangement joins TRBV10-2 to TRBJ2-1; no clear D. The CDR3 has 14 amino acids. Germline CDR1 WSHSY, CDR2 SAAADI. Trimming cost V 0 bases and J 4 bases, with 7 bases left between them. DNA for the CDR3: TGCGCCAGCAGTGAGTCAGTAAGTTACAATGAGCAGTTCTTC. Amino acid sequence: CASSESVSYNEQFF.

This clone was counted a few times. The V call is TRBV4-2, the J call TRBJ2-7; D gene unclear. Germline V CDR1 and CDR2: LGHNA, YNFKEQ. This CDR3 is 13 amino acids long. Trimming took 1 base from V and 4 from J, leaving 8 bases between them. CDR3 sequence reads: CASSQGVSYEQYF. The CDR3 nucleotides are TGTGCCAGCAGCCAAGGTGTAAGTTACGAGCAGTACTTC.

The gene calls are TRBV15 and TRBJ1-5, with 7 positions matching TRBD1. This CDR3 has 14 residues. In germline, CDR1 is LNHNV, CDR2 YYDKDF (reference sequence). The junction had 0 bases not matched to a gene; V was cut back by 0 bases and J by 4 bases. In DNA, the CDR3 is TGTGCCACCAGCAGAGACAGGGGGAATCAGCCCCAGCATTTT. Its translation is CATSRDRGNQPQHF.

This chain links TRBV18 with TRBJ1-2; no definite D call. The CDR3 contains 11 residues. CDR1 KGHSH and CDR2 LQKENI come from the germline V gene. V lost 9 bases, J lost 1 base, and 6 bases lay in between. CDR3 DNA sequence: TGTGCCAGTTCAGATAACTATGGCTACACCTTC. It specifies CASSDNYGYTF.

The CDR3 sequence: CASSQVGYIQYF. The CDR3 nucleotides are TGTGCCAGCAGCCAAGTAGGGTACATTCAGTACTTC. The chain carries TRBV3-1 (or the pseudogene TRBV3-2) and TRBJ2-4; D gene ambiguous. Germline values: CDR1 LGHDT, CDR2 YNNKEL (reference sequence). Deletions cut 1 base from V and 8 bases from J, with 6 bases between. This CDR3 comprises 12 residues.

The V and J genes are TRBV9 and TRBJ2-3; tentatively, D is TRBD2 (6 bases). Germline values: CDR1 SGDLS, CDR2 YYNGEE. The ends were cut back, 3 bases at V and 0 bases at J, with 17 bases in the middle. CDR3 length: 17 amino acids. Written as DNA, the CDR3 is TGTGCCAGCAGCGGCTACGGGAGCGTCGTTAGCACAGATACGCAGTATTTT. Protein sequence: CASSGYGSVVSTDTQYF.

The chain joins TRBV3-1 (or the pseudogene TRBV3-2) to TRBJ2-3, with 8 bases that match TRBD2. CDR1 LGHDT and CDR2 YNNKEL come from the germline V gene (reference sequence). V dropped 4 bases and J dropped 4; count of bases not matched to a gene: 4. The CDR3 length is 14 residues. CDR3 residues: CASSLPTSADTQYF. CDR3 sequence (DNA): TGTGCCAGCAGCCTACCGACTAGCGCAGATACGCAGTATTTT.

The chain is built from TRBV3-1 (or the pseudogene TRBV3-2) and TRBJ2-1; D uncertain. This CDR3 region has 14 residues. Trimming stripped 6 bases from V and 2 bases from J, with 11 bases between. Germline V CDR1 and CDR2: LGHDT, YNNKEL (reference sequence). CDR3 in amino acids: CASSAEVAYNEQFF. DNA for the CDR3: TGTGCCAGCAGTGCCGAGGTAGCCTACAATGAGCAGTTCTTC.

This clone was counted only a few times. This chain joins TRBV4-2 and TRBJ2-7; the D is unclear. This CDR3 has 15 residues. The V and J ends lost 4 bases and 2 bases respectively, with 15 bases between them. The germline gives CDR1 LGHNA, CDR2 YNFKEQ. The CDR3 nucleotides read TGTGCCAGCAGCCGATTTAAGACTGGAACCTACGAGCAGTACTTC. Translated: CASSRFKTGTYEQYF.